The 22 T cell receptor beta chains below all came from one sample that was sequenced in a study of human T cells and chemical hapten exposure. This sample's time point: healthy volunteer bleed at 2 weeks. The authors' total RNA extraction used unfractionated whole blood. From the RACE reads, TCRdb called clonotypes with MiXCR, one entry per CDR3 protein. The sample has some 50,000 distinct CDR3 sequences, 4.4% seen once. The sample taken for sequencing was whole blood. The source is a human donor in good health. Some clones in this sample may be carry-over from other donors' samples.

Notes on this clonotype: Just one base apart from a much larger clone, this may be a read error. Here the CDR3 DNA reads TGCAGTGCTAGTCGCGCAGCTGGAAACACCATATATTTT. It encodes CSASRAAGNTIYF. V gene TRBV20-1 combines with J gene TRBJ1-3; D not resolved. The V gene's germline CDR1 is DFQATT and CDR2 SNEGSKA (reference sequence). V was shortened by 3 bases and J by 2 bases, with 8 bases between the two germline ends. CDR3 length: 13 residues.

The chain joins TRBV5-1 to TRBJ1-2, with 7 bases lining up with TRBD1. The germline V gene encodes CDR1 SGHRS and CDR2 YFSETQ. Unmatched junction bases numbered 2, after V lost 4 bases and J lost 2 bases. The CDR3 has 13 residues. The DNA of the CDR3 is TGCGCCAGCAGCCAGGGACAGAACTATGGCTACACCTTC. This gives the protein CASSQGQNYGYTF.

This clonotype was observed a few times. V gene TRBV3-1 combines with J gene TRBJ1-6, with D maybe TRBD1 (6 bases). Germline CDR1 LGHDT, CDR2 YNNKEL (reference sequence). V lost 1 base to trimming and J lost 7 bases, with 11 bases between them. This CDR3 is 15 amino acids long. CDR3 nucleotide sequence: TGTGCCAGCAGCCAAGTCCAAGGGGGAAATTCACCCCTCCACTTT. This translates into CASSQVQGGNSPLHF.

This clonotype has at least ten counts. The chain couples TRBV20-1 to TRBJ2-3, with no clear D. The length of the CDR3 is 13 residues. V lost 6 bases and J 3 bases, leaving 13 bases between the germline ends. Germline-derived CDR1 and CDR2 are DFQATT and SNEGSKA (reference sequence). As DNA, the CDR3 is TGCAGTGCCCTTCTCACTTTAACAGATACGCAGTATTTT. Translated, it gives CSALLTLTDTQYF.

Regarding this clonotype: The junction shows a germline mismatch at one end, possibly a read error. The rearrangement joins TRBV7-9 to TRBJ1-4, with 8 bases fitting TRBD1. The CDR3 length is 13 residues. Germline CDR1 reads SEHNR; CDR2 reads FQNEAQ (reference sequence). The CDR3 reads CASSSGRGTGPVF. CDR3 DNA sequence: TGTGCCAGCAGCTCCGGTAGGGGGACAGGACCGGTTTTT.

This clonotype was seen ten or more times. The chain links TRBV25-1 to TRBJ1-2; 10 positions agree with TRBD1. This CDR3 is built from 14 residues. Per germline, CDR1 MGHDK and CDR2 SYGVNS. The ends lost 6 bases at V and 6 bases at J; junction bases unmatched: 7. CDR3 sequence (DNA): TGTGCCAGCAGGGGGACAGGGGAGACGAATGGCTACACCTTC. It codes for CASRGTGETNGYTF.

V is TRBV23-1 and J is TRBJ1-1; D ambiguous. TRBV23-1 is an ORF, and what it does is uncertain. V dropped 7 bases and J dropped 1 base, with 10 bases sitting between them. The CDR3 is 13 residues long. In nucleotides, the CDR3 is TGCGCCAGCACTCCCCGGTGGAACACTGAAGCTTTCTTT. It encodes CASTPRWNTEAFF.

This clonotype was picked up a small number of times. The chain joins TRBV2 to TRBJ1-1; maybe TRBD1 (5 bases). The CDR3 sequence is 19 residues long. Between the trimmed V and J ends, which lost 2 bases and 3 bases, there was a span of 25 bases. Germline V gene data show CDR1 as SNHLY and CDR2 as FYNNEI. In DNA, the CDR3 is TGTGCCAGCAGTGAAAGGGGACTGGGGTACTGGGATAGGTACACTGAAGCTTTCTTT. Its translation is CASSERGLGYWDRYTEAFF.

Notes on this clonotype: Possible read error: a much larger clone is one base away. The J gene is TRBJ2-7, the V gene TRBV28; D is possibly TRBD1 or TRBD2 (5 bases each). The CDR3 sequence is 16 residues long. CDR1 and CDR2 from the germline V gene are MDHEN and SYDVKM. Trimming removed 5 bases from V and 5 bases from J, with 22 bases in between. CDR3 DNA sequence: TGTGCCAGCAGTACAACCCGGGACGGGAAAGCCAACGAGCAGTACTTC. Residues: CASSTTRDGKANEQYF.

The V and J genes are TRBV30 and TRBJ1-2; D ambiguous. CDR3 length: 13 amino acids. V lost 2 bases to trimming and J lost 4 bases, with 11 bases between them. In germline, CDR1 is GTSNPN, CDR2 SVGIG (reference sequence). CDR3 loop: CAWSPGPIYGYTF. The CDR3, as DNA: TGTGCCTGGAGTCCCGGACCGATCTATGGCTACACCTTC.

This clonotype came up many times. V usage is TRBV4-1 and J usage is TRBJ2-2; tentative D call: TRBD1 (5 bases). The germline gives CDR1 MGHRA, CDR2 YSYEKL. CDR3 length: 16 amino acids. The V gene lost 1 base and the J gene lost 2 bases, with 11 bases spanning the gap. The CDR3: CASSQVRTQNTGELFF. CDR3 in DNA: TGCGCCAGCAGCCAAGTTAGGACACAAAACACCGGGGAGCTGTTTTTT.

This clonotype has just a few counts. V and J are TRBV27 and TRBJ2-3; a weak D match, TRBD2 (5 bases). CDR1 MNHEY and CDR2 SMNVEV come from the germline V gene (reference sequence). The CDR3 runs 15 residues. With 8 bases removed from V and 2 bases from J, the gap between germline ends came to 17 bases. As DNA, the CDR3 is TGTGCCAGCCAACGGACTGTCTATTACACAGATACGCAGTATTTT. Amino acid sequence: CASQRTVYYTDTQYF.

The chain is built from TRBV28 and TRBJ2-4; D uncertain. This CDR3 contains 17 residues. Germline V gives CDR1 MDHEN, CDR2 SYDVKM. Trimming removed 6 bases from V and 2 bases from J, with 20 bases in between. The CDR3 nucleotides are TGTGCCAGCAGCCCCGCGAGCGTCCACAGCTCCAAAAACATTCAGTACTTC. Its translation: CASSPASVHSSKNIQYF.

There are many counts of this clonotype. The J gene is TRBJ2-3, the V gene TRBV5-6; TRBD1 might be the D (6 bases). Germline lookup yields CDR1 SGHDT and CDR2 YYEEEE. V lost 4 bases and J 3 bases, leaving 12 bases between the germline ends. The CDR3 covers 14 residues. DNA for the CDR3: TGTGCCAGCAGCACCTGGACAGATACAGATACGCAGTATTTT. Its protein product is CASSTWTDTDTQYF.

This clonotype was observed at least ten times. This chain links TRBV28 with TRBJ2-1; 9 positions agree with TRBD2. Trimming at V came to 3 bases and at J to 2 bases, leaving 8 bases not matched to a gene. The CDR3 extends over 17 amino acids. CDR1 and CDR2 from the germline V gene are MDHEN and SYDVKM. CDR3 sequence: CASSFPGTSRTYNEQFF. DNA of the CDR3: TGTGCCAGCAGTTTCCCCGGGACTAGCAGAACCTACAATGAGCAGTTCTTC.

This clonotype was seen a handful of times. V and J are TRBV11-2 and TRBJ2-1; 7 bases are shared with TRBD2. Germline lookup yields CDR1 SGHAT and CDR2 FQNNGV. This CDR3 is built from 16 residues. Trimming took 3 bases from V and 5 from J; bases not matched to a gene: 10. The CDR3 nucleotides read TGTGCCAGCAGCTTGATAGCGGGTCTAAGCAACAATGAGCAGTTCTTC. Encoded protein: CASSLIAGLSNNEQFF. Together with reference TRBV11-2 and TRBJ2-1, the CDR3 gives the full variable domain: EAGVAQSPRYKIIEKRQSVAFWCNPISGHATLYWYQQILGQGPKLLIQFQNNGVVDDSQLPKDRFSAERLKGVDSTLKIQPAKLEDSAVYLCASSLIAGLSNNEQFFGPGTRLTVL.

This clonotype was detected many times. The chain uses TRBV6-5 and TRBJ1-6; the D is unclear. V was cut by 6 bases and J by 9 bases, with 9 bases left in between. Germline V gene data show CDR1 as MNHEY and CDR2 as SVGAGI. This CDR3 comprises 12 residues. CDR3 DNA: TGTGCCAGCAGCAACCCAAGTTCACCCCTCCACTTT. As protein: CASSNPSSPLHF.

This clonotype was recorded many times. The chain is built from TRBV11-2 and TRBJ1-4; 7 bases are a match to TRBD1. The CDR3 is 14 amino acids. CDR1 is SGHAT and CDR2 is FQNNGV in the germline V gene. V trimming: 6 bases; J trimming: 3 bases; junction bases outside the gene matches: 4. CDR3 in amino acids: CASRRGTANEKLFF. CDR3 DNA: TGTGCCAGCAGACGCGGGACAGCTAATGAAAAACTGTTTTTT.

This clonotype has ten or more counts. The chain employs TRBV28 and TRBJ2-7; D is unclear. V lost 5 bases and J 0 bases, leaving 20 bases between the germline ends. Germline V gives CDR1 MDHEN, CDR2 SYDVKM. This CDR3 comprises 17 residues. CDR3 coding DNA: TGTGCCAGCAGTCCCTACCTTCTTAACACCGACTCCTACGAGCAGTACTTC. Its protein is CASSPYLLNTDSYEQYF.

The rearrangement uses TRBV6-5 and TRBJ1-2, with 7 positions matching TRBD1. The length of the CDR3 is 14 residues. Germline CDR1 MNHEY, CDR2 SVGAGI. Trimming at V came to 0 bases and at J to 6 bases, leaving 4 bases not matched to a gene. The CDR3: CASSYSGGADGYTF. CDR3 nucleotides: TGTGCCAGCAGTTACTCAGGGGGCGCGGATGGCTACACCTTC.

Only a few counts were recorded for this clonotype. The chain recombines TRBV9 with TRBJ2-7; D ambiguous. The CDR3 is made up of 16 amino acids. Trimming removed 7 bases from V and 0 bases from J, with 20 bases in between. In germline, CDR1 is SGDLS, CDR2 YYNGEE. CDR3 amino acids: CASGLSPAANSYEQYF. CDR3 sequence (DNA): TGTGCCAGCGGCCTTTCCCCCGCAGCCAACTCCTACGAGCAGTACTTC.

The table lists this clonotype with a few counts. The chain recombines TRBV5-1 with TRBJ2-2, with TRBD1 identical over 7 bases. Trimming at V came to 0 bases and at J to 3 bases, leaving 5 bases not matched to a gene. Per the germline V gene, CDR1 is SGHRS and CDR2 is YFSETQ. The CDR3 is 16 amino acids. CDR3 protein: CASSLERGPDTGELFF. CDR3 sequence (DNA): TGCGCCAGCAGCTTGGAGAGGGGGCCGGACACCGGGGAGCTGTTTTTT.